The 6 T cell receptor beta chains below all came from one sample that was sequenced in a study of long-term antiretroviral therapy in people with HIV. The run of the v3.0 immunoSEQ assay was at survey level. The assay was immunoSEQ multiplex PCR, and TCRdb's table has in-frame clones only and misses some. The sample shows under 35,000 clones, 95% to 97% of them seen only once. Material: unsorted PBMCs, obtained 6.5 to 6.6 years after starting antiretroviral therapy. These receptor sequences come from a man aged 25-40 years with HIV.

This chain joins TRBV15 and TRBJ2-2, with D maybe TRBD1 (6 bases). The CDR3 loop spans 14 amino acids. Germline V gene data show CDR1 as LNHNV and CDR2 as YYDKDF (reference sequence). Trimming pared 5 bases from V and 5 bases from J, leaving 12 bases between. For the CDR3, the DNA is TGTGCCACCAGCGGGTACAGGGCTACCGGGGAGCTGTTTTTT. This sequence encodes CATSGYRATGELFF.

The chain couples TRBV11-2 to TRBJ2-2, with D tentatively TRBD1 or TRBD2 (5 bases each). Germline loops: CDR1 SGHAT, CDR2 FQNNGV. The V end lost 1 base, the J end lost 2 bases, and 11 bases lay between the germline ends. The CDR3 has 16 amino acids. In nucleotides, the CDR3 is TGTGCCAGCAGCTTAGGAGTCGGGGCAAACACCGGGGAGCTGTTTTTT. Translation: CASSLGVGANTGELFF.

V and J are TRBV4-1 and TRBJ2-5; TRBD2 aligns across 13 bases. The CDR3 has 17 residues. Germline V gives CDR1 MGHRA, CDR2 YSYEKL. J was trimmed by 1 base and V by 0 bases; bases with no gene match: 2. The CDR3 nucleotides read TGCGCCAGCAGCCAAGACGGGACTAGCGGGACCCAAGAGACCCAGTACTTC. Encoded protein: CASSQDGTSGTQETQYF.

The chain carries TRBV19 and TRBJ2-5, with D possibly being TRBD2 (6 bases). Germline lookup yields CDR1 LNHDA and CDR2 SQIVND (reference sequence). Trimming cost V 7 bases and J 5 bases, with 14 bases left between them. The CDR3 consists of 13 residues. The CDR3 spells CASKRWDSETQYF. In DNA form, the CDR3 reads TGTGCCAGTAAGCGGTGGGACTCCGAGACCCAGTACTTC.

The V call is TRBV9, the J call TRBJ2-1; D uncertain. The CDR3 extends over 16 amino acids. Germline assignment: CDR1 SGDLS and CDR2 YYNGEE. The germline V and J ends were trimmed by 2 bases and 0 bases, with 12 bases remaining between them. CDR3 sequence reads: CASSVGHRSSYNEQFF. The CDR3 region has the DNA TGTGCCAGCAGCGTCGGTCACCGGAGCTCCTACAATGAGCAGTTCTTC.

The table lists this clone with a count of one. The junction and the germline gene differ at one end; a read error may be behind it. The chain employs TRBV7-7 and TRBJ2-1; 8 bases fit TRBD1. The germline CDR1 and CDR2 sequences are SSHAT and FNYEAQ (reference sequence). The CDR3 is 19 amino acids. In nucleotides, the CDR3 is TGTGCTAGCAGCTTATGTAAACAGGGGGTTTCCACTACTTACAATGAGCAGTTCTTC. Its translation is CASSLCKQGVSTTYNEQFF.